The rows below give T cell receptor beta chains drawn from one sample of a study of cytomegalovirus exposure and HLA in healthy donors. Assay used: immunoSEQ multiplex PCR; TCRdb lists only in-frame clones, some missing. In total, the table holds 75,000 to 95,000 clones. Sequenced material: PBMCs. The receptors come from a girl between 5 and 17 years old in good health and CMV-seropositive. The CDR3 runs from the conserved cysteine through the conserved F or W. The D gene is left open where the match is weak.

NA,TRBV4-3,CASSRIGGADGYTF
NA,TRBV5-5,CASSFGAPTDTQYF
NA,TRBV28,CASSPDRVNQPQHF
TRBD2,TRBV7-2,CASSLLSGGQETQYF
NA,TRBV18,CASSRSEGEGTQYF
TRBD1,TRBV11-2,CASSTDRVTEAFF
NA,TRBV18,CASSSISTRMAKNIQYF
TRBD2,TRBV7-9,CASKLAGNTGELFF
TRBD2,TRBV6-6,CASSQGLAGGRGEQYF
NA,TRBV4-2,CASSQGLGAWPEEKLFF
NA,TRBV7-9,CASAQQGYSPLHF
TRBD1,TRBV4-3,CASSQTGVAWEKLFF
TRBD1,TRBV4-1,CASSRGQAKEAFF
NA,TRBV6-5,CASSYSSMTKNIQYF
TRBD2,TRBV27,CASSTKRTRPQETQYF
NA,TRBV12-2,CASRFRQYHYNEQFF
NA,TRBV15,CATRDTTETQYF
NA,TRBV19,CASRDSGERNTEAFF
NA,TRBV7-2,CASSLALQGGQETQYF
NA,TRBV6-5,CATLSRTHCFF
TRBD2,TRBV9,CASSTRDYKETQYF
NA,TRBV7-9,CASSLGVPVETQYF
NA,TRBV7-6,CASSPRGGGGAAPDTQYF
NA,TRBV7-9,CARSSMYEQYF
NA,TRBV4-2,CASSQESNTNYGYTF
TRBD1,TRBV4-1,CASSDLTGGGEKLFF
NA,TRBV7-2,CASSLNDREAFF